This passage covers 32 T cell receptor beta chains from one sample sequenced in a study of blood T cell repertoires in COVID-19. Only in-frame clones appear in the TCRdb table, and some are missing; sequencing was by immunoSEQ multiplex PCR. This table has about 100,000 clones, approximately 85% appearing once. Material: peripheral blood. These receptors originate from a human donor in a cohort sampled during active COVID-19.

The chain joins TRBV28 to TRBJ2-7; 12 bases match TRBD2. The CDR3 has 15 amino acids. With 6 bases clipped from V and 6 bases from J, the junction kept 9 bases outside the gene matches. Per germline, CDR1 MDHEN and CDR2 SYDVKM. The CDR3 DNA reads TGTGCCAGCAGACGGACTAGCGGGAACGATGGCGAGCAGTACTTC. Translated: CASRRTSGNDGEQYF.

The chain links TRBV4-3 to TRBJ2-7; 7 nucleotides match TRBD1. CDR1 and CDR2 from the germline V gene are LGHNA and YSLEER. This CDR3 spans 14 amino acids. V dropped 5 bases and J dropped 1; count of bases not matched to a gene: 5. CDR3 nucleotides: TGCGCCAGCAGCGCACAGGGGTCTTCCTACGAGCAGTACTTC. Its protein product is CASSAQGSSYEQYF.

This chain connects TRBV18 to TRBJ2-2; D may be TRBD2 (5 bases). The V end lost 2 bases, the J end lost 2 bases, and 21 bases lay between the germline ends. The length of the CDR3 is 19 residues. Germline loops: CDR1 KGHSH, CDR2 LQKENI. The DNA of the CDR3 is TGTGCCAGCTCACCAAGCCCGGGAAAATCCCCTCACAACACCGGGGAGCTGTTTTTT. It is translated as CASSPSPGKSPHNTGELFF.

This clone was counted once. The J gene is TRBJ1-1, the V gene TRBV7-3; D not resolved. Trimming left V 2 bases short and J 5 bases short, with 12 bases between. The CDR3 extends over 14 amino acids. Looked up from germline, CDR1 is SGHTA and CDR2 is FQGTGA. The CDR3 region is CASSLEARGTEAFF. The CDR3 bases are TGTGCCAGCAGCTTAGAGGCCCGCGGGACTGAAGCTTTCTTT.

This CDR3 is CASSQEPGENTEAFF. CDR3 in DNA: TGTGCCAGCAGCCAAGAACCGGGGGAGAACACTGAAGCTTTCTTT. J is TRBJ1-1 and V is TRBV4-2; TRBD1 might be the D (5 bases). V was cut by 0 bases and J by 1 base, with 9 bases left in between. From germline, CDR1 is LGHNA and CDR2 YNFKEQ. The CDR3 covers 15 residues.

The rearrangement links TRBV29-1 to TRBJ1-2; a possible D gene is TRBD1 (6 bases). This CDR3 spans 14 amino acids. Germline values: CDR1 SQVTM, CDR2 ANQGSEA. The V and J ends lost 4 bases and 8 bases respectively, with 20 bases between them. The CDR3, as DNA: TGCAGCGTTGTCGGGACAAACTATGATCTAGGCTACACCTTC. It translates to CSVVGTNYDLGYTF.

The chain couples TRBV27 to TRBJ2-3; TRBD2 matches 7 bases. Germline CDR1 and CDR2: MNHEY and SMNVEV (reference sequence). The CDR3 runs to 15 residues. Trimming at V came to 7 bases and at J to 3 bases, leaving 10 bases not matched to a gene. In DNA, the CDR3 is TGTGCCAGCACTACCTGGGGAGGGGAGACAGATACGCAGTATTTT. Its protein product is CASTTWGGETDTQYF.

This clone has only a few counts. The V gene is TRBV2, the J gene TRBJ1-5; 9 nucleotides line up with TRBD1. Germline V gene lookup returns CDR1 SNHLY and CDR2 FYNNEI. J gave up 2 bases and V 6 bases, and 14 bases lay outside the gene matches. The CDR3 runs to 18 residues. The CDR3 nucleotides are TGTGCCAGCAGCCCCCTAGGACAGGGGTCTGGTGGCAATCAGCCCCAGCATTTT. Its protein is CASSPLGQGSGGNQPQHF.

The chain links TRBV9 to TRBJ2-5; TRBD1 matches at 10 bases. With V trimmed by 4 bases and J by 7 bases, 4 bases remained unmatched. CDR1 SGDLS and CDR2 YYNGEE come from the germline V gene. The CDR3 loop spans 13 amino acids. The CDR3 DNA sequence: TGTGCCAGCAGCACGGGACAGGGGATGACCCAGTACTTC. This codes for CASSTGQGMTQYF.

The V and J genes are TRBV7-3 and TRBJ2-3; D gene ambiguous. The CDR3 consists of 12 residues. Germline lookup yields CDR1 SGHTA and CDR2 FQGTGA. The ends were cut back, 2 bases at V and 8 bases at J, with 8 bases in the middle. CDR3 nucleotide sequence: TGTGCCAGCAGCTTACCCGACTCTACGCAGTATTTT. The encoded protein is CASSLPDSTQYF.

The chain employs TRBV4-1 and TRBJ1-1, with TRBD1 matching over 9 bases. Germline V gene sequence: CDR1 MGHRA, CDR2 YSYEKL. After removal of 5 bases from V and 4 bases from J, the junction contained 5 bases not matched to a gene. This CDR3 contains 14 residues. The CDR3: CASSEMDRGTEAFF. The CDR3 nucleotides read TGCGCCAGCAGCGAGATGGACAGGGGCACTGAAGCTTTCTTT.

The rearrangement uses TRBV27 and TRBJ2-1; the match to TRBD2 covers 13 bases. Looked up from germline, CDR1 is MNHEY and CDR2 is SMNVEV (reference sequence). The length of the CDR3 is 15 residues. Unmatched junction bases numbered 9, after V lost 6 bases and J lost 10 bases. The CDR3 loop reads CASRAGTSGVGEQFF. The CDR3 DNA reads TGTGCCAGCAGAGCCGGGACTAGCGGGGTTGGGGAGCAGTTCTTC.

There are a few counts of this clone. The chain employs TRBV15 and TRBJ2-2; 14 positions agree with TRBD2. The J segment lost 5 bases and the V segment lost 3 bases, leaving 8 bases of the junction unmatched. Germline V gene sequence: CDR1 LNHNV, CDR2 YYDKDF (reference sequence). The CDR3 is 18 residues long. CDR3 DNA sequence: TGTGCCACCAGCAGCCTCGGACTAGCGGGGGGTTATACCGGGGAGCTGTTTTTT. It translates to CATSSLGLAGGYTGELFF.

The table lists this clone with a count of one. The V call is TRBV6-5, the J call TRBJ2-2, with TRBD2 matching 7 bases. Germline values: CDR1 MNHEY, CDR2 SVGAGI. The CDR3 is 15 residues long. The trim removed 2 bases at V and 4 bases at J, leaving 4 bases unmatched. Here the CDR3 DNA reads TGTGCCAGCAGTTACGGCGGGGGTCGCACCGGGGAGCTGTTTTTT. Protein product: CASSYGGGRTGELFF.

This chain uses TRBV15 with TRBJ1-5; D is undetermined. CDR3 size: 15 residues. The germline CDR1 and CDR2 sequences are LNHNV and YYDKDF (reference sequence). Between the trimmed V and J ends, which lost 0 bases and 5 bases, there was a span of 11 bases. CDR3 bases: TGTGCCACCAGCAGAGATCTGGCCGGAGATCAGCCCCAGCATTTT. Its protein product is CATSRDLAGDQPQHF.

J is TRBJ1-5 and V is TRBV12-3 or TRBV12-4; D unresolved. The CDR3 consists of 12 residues. Trimming removed 3 bases from V and 9 bases from J, with 9 bases in between. The CDR3 DNA reads TGTGCCAGCAGTTTGAGCGGATGGCCCCAGCATTTT. It translates to CASSLSGWPQHF.

The J gene is TRBJ1-5, the V gene TRBV6-5; a possible D gene is TRBD1 (5 bases). Germline CDR1 reads MNHEY; CDR2 reads SVGAGI. The length of the CDR3 is 13 residues. V gave up 6 bases and J gave up 7 bases, with 13 bases separating them. The CDR3 loop is CASRIQVGQPQHF. CDR3 nucleotide sequence: TGTGCCAGCAGGATACAGGTGGGACAGCCCCAGCATTTT.

Written as DNA, the CDR3 is TGTGCCAGCAGTGACTTTAGACAGGGGGGATTCGCAGATACGCAGTATTTT. Its translation is CASSDFRQGGFADTQYF. This rearrangement joins TRBV25-1 to TRBJ2-3; 9 bases agree with TRBD1. Germline loops: CDR1 MGHDK, CDR2 SYGVNS. The ends lost 3 bases at V and 4 bases at J; junction bases unmatched: 11. The CDR3 extends over 17 amino acids.

The rearrangement uses TRBV7-2 and TRBJ1-4; D unresolved. Between the trimmed V and J ends, which lost 3 bases and 0 bases, there was a span of 5 bases. The CDR3 runs to 14 residues. Germline loops: CDR1 SGHTA, CDR2 FQGNSA. CDR3 protein: CASSLYATNEKLFF. As DNA, the CDR3 is TGTGCCAGCAGCTTGTATGCAACTAATGAAAAACTGTTTTTT.

This chain uses TRBV6-5 with TRBJ2-1, with 8 bases aligning to TRBD2. CDR1 MNHEY and CDR2 SVGAGI come from the germline V gene. The V and J ends lost 6 bases and 10 bases, in that order; junction bases with no gene match: 14. The CDR3 totals 15 residues. The CDR3 here is CASRFSGIGPEEQFF. The CDR3 coding sequence is TGTGCCAGCAGATTTAGCGGGATAGGCCCTGAGGAGCAGTTCTTC.

V and J are TRBV29-1 and TRBJ1-6, with D tentatively TRBD1 (6 bases). Trimming took off 4 bases at V and 0 bases at J, with 10 bases between the two ends. Germline CDR1 SQVTM, CDR2 ANQGSEA. The CDR3 length is 15 residues. The CDR3: CSVVLDSSYNSPLHF. CDR3 coding DNA: TGCAGCGTTGTTCTGGACAGCTCCTATAATTCACCCCTCCACTTT.

V is TRBV6-2 or TRBV6-3 and J is TRBJ1-5; 8 bases match TRBD1. The CDR3 has 14 amino acids. From germline, CDR1 is MNHEY and CDR2 SVGEGT. With V trimmed by 5 bases and J by 3 bases, 3 bases remained unmatched. Written as DNA, the CDR3 is TGTGCCAGCAGTGGACAGGGTGCCAATCAGCCCCAGCATTTT. It translates to CASSGQGANQPQHF.

The gene calls are TRBV6-6 and TRBJ2-7; 12 bases agree with TRBD2. The CDR3 runs 14 residues. V shed 5 bases, J shed 5 bases, and the junction held 4 bases outside the gene matches. Looked up from germline, CDR1 is MNHNY and CDR2 is SVGAGI (reference sequence). The CDR3 protein is CASSRLAGVDEQYF. CDR3 bases: TGTGCCAGCAGTAGACTAGCGGGAGTCGACGAGCAGTACTTC.

This clone has a single count. This sequence joins TRBV29-1 and TRBJ2-5, with D possibly TRBD2 on 6 matching bases. This CDR3 region has 13 residues. V was pared by 2 bases and J by 5 bases, with 12 bases between. Germline CDR1 and CDR2: SQVTM and ANQGSEA. CDR3 in DNA: TGCAGCGTTGAATCAGCAGGGAGGGAGACCCAGTACTTC. Residues: CSVESAGRETQYF.

The rearrangement links TRBV10-3 to TRBJ2-3; 8 bases align to TRBD2. The CDR3 is 16 amino acids. Per germline, CDR1 ENHRY and CDR2 SYGVKD. Losses at the gene ends were 5 bases for V and 4 bases for J; bases not matched to a gene: 11. CDR3 nucleotide sequence: TGTGCCATCAGTCCGGCTAGCGGGTCCGAAGCAGATACGCAGTATTTT. Protein sequence: CAISPASGSEADTQYF.

V gene TRBV7-2 combines with J gene TRBJ1-5, with D unclear. This CDR3 is 15 amino acids long. Germline V CDR1 and CDR2: SGHTA, FQGNSA. V was clipped by 5 bases and J by 2 bases, with 13 bases between them. The CDR3 is CASSTTKLGNQPQHF. Written as DNA, the CDR3 is TGTGCCAGCAGCACGACTAAATTGGGCAATCAGCCCCAGCATTTT.

The V gene is TRBV18, the J gene TRBJ1-1, with 9 bases aligning to TRBD1. The CDR3 length is 16 residues. J was trimmed by 5 bases and V by 0 bases; bases with no gene match: 7. Germline loops: CDR1 KGHSH, CDR2 LQKENI. The CDR3 region is CASSPPQQGAGTEAFF. As DNA, the CDR3 is TGTGCCAGCTCACCACCCCAACAGGGGGCTGGGACTGAAGCTTTCTTT.

This chain links TRBV7-3 with TRBJ1-6, with 7 bases matching TRBD1. The CDR3 has 17 residues. The germline V gene has CDR1 SGHTA and CDR2 FQGTGA. The trim removed 5 bases at V and 8 bases at J, leaving 15 bases unmatched. CDR3 residues: CASSPKFPTGPYSPLHF. The CDR3 nucleotides read TGTGCCAGCAGCCCAAAATTTCCGACAGGGCCCTATTCACCCCTCCACTTT.

This chain uses TRBV18 with TRBJ2-3, with 10 bases that match TRBD2. The CDR3 consists of 17 residues. Trimming removed 3 bases from V and 0 bases from J; junction bases left unmatched: 6. Germline loops: CDR1 KGHSH, CDR2 LQKENI. The chain's CDR3 is CASSPNSSGGSTDTQYF. In DNA form, the CDR3 reads TGTGCCAGCTCACCCAACTCTAGCGGGGGTAGCACAGATACGCAGTATTTT.

This clone is a singleton in its sample. V usage is TRBV6-5 and J usage is TRBJ1-1, with 12 bases fitting TRBD1. V shed 3 bases, J shed 3 bases, and the junction held 5 bases outside the gene matches. The germline V gene encodes CDR1 MNHEY and CDR2 SVGAGI. The CDR3 has 16 amino acids. The CDR3 protein is CASSYRDRGHHTEAFF. Written as DNA, the CDR3 is TGTGCCAGCAGTTATCGGGACAGGGGGCATCACACTGAAGCTTTCTTT.

The V call is TRBV5-4, the J call TRBJ2-5; perhaps TRBD1 as D (7 bases). The CDR3 spans 14 residues. V was pared by 4 bases and J by 7 bases, with 17 bases between. CDR1 and CDR2 (germline): SGHNT, YYREEE (reference sequence). CDR3: CASSPASGGGTQYF. For the CDR3, the DNA is TGTGCCAGCAGCCCAGCGTCAGGGGGAGGGACCCAGTACTTC.

The J gene is TRBJ1-1, the V gene TRBV28; 8 nucleotides align to TRBD1. The CDR3 is made up of 17 amino acids. Germline trimming cut 6 bases from V and 0 bases from J; bases unmatched to any gene: 12. CDR1 is MDHEN and CDR2 is SYDVKM in the germline V gene. The CDR3 here is CASRSAGGDYMNTEAFF. Here the CDR3 DNA reads TGTGCCAGCAGGTCAGCAGGGGGCGATTACATGAACACTGAAGCTTTCTTT.